The 10 T cell receptor beta chains below were found in one sample sequenced in a study of T cells in Graves' hyperthyroidism and ophthalmopathy. TCR beta CDR3 regions were amplified from RNA transcripts. HTBI primers drove first-round RT-PCR of the TCR CDR3. TCRdb re-called the multiplex PCR reads through MiXCR, storing one row per CDR3 protein. The profile covers about 620,000 distinct CDR3 sequences, with roughly 15% appearing a single time and approximately 3.9% taken by the ten largest. The sample consisted of blood. Receptors were obtained from a woman aged 25 to 39 with Graves' hyperthyroidism.

The V gene is TRBV5-1, the J gene TRBJ2-2; no clear D gene. CDR1 SGHRS and CDR2 YFSETQ come from the germline V gene. This CDR3 is built from 13 residues. V shed 2 bases and J shed 9 bases, with 11 bases lying between them. The chain's CDR3 is CASSFEVGRELFF. The CDR3 DNA is TGCGCCAGCAGCTTCGAAGTAGGCCGGGAGCTGTTTTTT.

This clonotype has a count of ten or more. This rearrangement joins TRBV7-2 to TRBJ2-5, with 9 bases that match TRBD1. CDR1 and CDR2 (germline): SGHTA, FQGNSA. Trimming took 6 bases from V and 1 from J; bases not matched to a gene: 6. The CDR3 is made up of 15 amino acids. CDR3 sequence (DNA): TGTGCCAGCAGTTCTCCGGGACAGGGCCAAGAGACCCAGTACTTC. This sequence encodes CASSSPGQGQETQYF.

This clonotype was picked up many times. This chain links TRBV7-2 with TRBJ2-7; D may correspond to TRBD1 or TRBD2 (6 bases each). Between the trimmed V and J ends, which lost 0 bases and 0 bases, there was a span of 9 bases. The CDR3 has 15 residues. Germline-derived CDR1 and CDR2 are SGHTA and FQGNSA. CDR3 DNA sequence: TGTGCCAGCAGCTTAGCAGGGGGGAGCTCCTACGAGCAGTACTTC. The encoded protein is CASSLAGGSSYEQYF.

In this sample, this clonotype turned up many times. The chain recombines TRBV28 with TRBJ2-1, with D possibly TRBD2 on 6 matching bases. The CDR3 is 14 residues long. V was trimmed by 7 bases and J by 0 bases, leaving 10 bases between them. The germline V gene encodes CDR1 MDHEN and CDR2 SYDVKM. CDR3 DNA sequence: TGTGCCAGCACTACGGGAGACTCCTACAATGAGCAGTTCTTC. Encoded protein: CASTTGDSYNEQFF.

Details on this clonotype: Because the CDR3 is missing its conserved closing phenylalanine or tryptophan, this is likely a read error. This chain connects TRBV19 to TRBJ2-3; maybe TRBD1 (5 bases). V gave up 7 bases and J gave up 2 bases, with 19 bases separating them. This CDR3 region has 16 residues. Germline V lookup: CDR1 LNHDA, CDR2 SQIVND (reference sequence). The CDR3 DNA follows: TGTGCCAGTACCGCCCAGGGTTTCAGGTTCACAGATACGCAGTATCTT. Translating gives CASTAQGFRFTDTQYL.

The chain employs TRBV6-2 or TRBV6-3 and TRBJ2-3; D is undetermined. Trimming cost V 6 bases and J 2 bases, with 6 bases left between them. This CDR3 is built from 12 residues. Germline lookup yields CDR1 MNHEY and CDR2 SVGEGT. CDR3 protein: CASRHTTDTQYF. CDR3 nucleotides: TGTGCCAGCAGACATACCACAGATACGCAGTATTTT.

This clonotype has only a few counts. V gene TRBV19 combines with J gene TRBJ2-7; 8 bases are a match to TRBD2. Germline CDR1 and CDR2: LNHDA and SQIVND (reference sequence). V gave up 5 bases and J gave up 1 base; unmatched junction bases: 7. The CDR3 loop spans 15 amino acids. Here the CDR3 reads CASSVVSGSSYEQYF. CDR3 nucleotides: TGTGCCAGTAGTGTCGTCAGCGGGAGTTCCTACGAGCAGTACTTC.

The chain employs TRBV24-1 and TRBJ1-3, with D perhaps TRBD1 (5 bases). Trimming took 3 bases from V and 0 from J, leaving 11 bases between them. Germline values: CDR1 KGHDR, CDR2 SFDVKD. The CDR3 totals 16 residues. In DNA, the CDR3 is TGTGCCACCAGTGATACCCCGGGGGTCTCTGGAAACACCATATATTTT. Its protein product is CATSDTPGVSGNTIYF.

The table lists this clonotype with a few counts. This chain connects TRBV9 to TRBJ2-2; 10 positions agree with TRBD1. Trimming at V came to 0 bases and at J to 7 bases, leaving 9 bases not matched to a gene. From germline, CDR1 is SGDLS and CDR2 YYNGEE. CDR3 length: 17 residues. CDR3 amino acids: CASSVDLGQGGGGELFF. The DNA for the CDR3 is TGTGCCAGCAGCGTAGACCTCGGACAGGGGGGAGGCGGGGAGCTGTTTTTT.

This chain joins TRBV9 and TRBJ2-1, with D hard to call. Germline loops: CDR1 SGDLS, CDR2 YYNGEE. Trimming shortened V by 7 bases and J by 0 bases, and 14 bases separated the two germline ends. This CDR3 is 15 amino acids long. The CDR3 loop reads CASGGGKSSYNEQFF. CDR3 DNA: TGTGCCAGCGGCGGCGGAAAAAGCTCCTACAATGAGCAGTTCTTC.